This entry lists 10 T cell receptor beta chains sequenced from one sample in a study of T cells in narcolepsy. Only in-frame clones appear in the TCRdb table, and some are missing; sequencing was by immunoSEQ multiplex PCR. Of around 39,000 clones listed, approximately 85% are singletons. The specimen was CD45RA- memory CD4+ T cells from PBMCs. Source of these receptors: a human donor with narcolepsy.

The genes are TRBV4-3 and TRBJ1-1; tentatively, D is TRBD1 (5 bases). The CDR3 sequence is 14 residues long. The germline gives CDR1 LGHNA, CDR2 YSLEER. Deletions cut 1 base from V and 3 bases from J, with 9 bases between. This CDR3 is CASSQVRGDTEAFF. The CDR3 nucleotides read TGCGCCAGCAGCCAAGTAAGGGGAGACACTGAAGCTTTCTTT.

The chain combines TRBV7-9 with TRBJ2-1; D not certain. V was shortened by 8 bases and J by 7 bases, with 21 bases between the two germline ends. CDR1 SEHNR and CDR2 FQNEAQ come from the germline V gene (reference sequence). The CDR3 has 15 residues. Here the CDR3 reads CASALVGMKGNEQFF. The CDR3 DNA follows: TGTGCCAGCGCCCTGGTGGGGATGAAGGGTAATGAGCAGTTCTTC.

The DNA of the CDR3 is TGTGCCAGCAGTTACTCGAGGGTTTACAATGAGCAGTTCTTC. Protein: CASSYSRVYNEQFF. V and J are TRBV6-5 and TRBJ2-1; perhaps TRBD2 as D (5 bases). The germline CDR1 and CDR2 sequences are MNHEY and SVGAGI. V lost 0 bases to trimming and J lost 4 bases, with 7 bases between them. CDR3 length equals 14 residues.

The V and J genes are TRBV10-1 and TRBJ1-6; D might be TRBD1 (5 bases). The CDR3 spans 13 residues. The V gene's germline CDR1 is WNHNN and CDR2 SYGVQD (reference sequence). V was pared by 1 base and J by 7 bases, with 5 bases between. CDR3 sequence reads: CASSEWGNSPLHF. The DNA for the CDR3 is TGCGCCAGCAGTGAGTGGGGGAATTCACCCCTCCACTTT.

This clone occurred once. The chain joins TRBV4-1 to TRBJ2-3; 7 bases align to TRBD2. The junction had 11 bases not matched to a gene; V was cut back by 3 bases and J by 2 bases. The germline V gene encodes CDR1 MGHRA and CDR2 YSYEKL. The CDR3 is made up of 17 amino acids. CDR3 nucleotides: TGCGCCAGCAGCCAGGGGCCTGGGAGGGCTGCCACAGATACGCAGTATTTT. It is translated as CASSQGPGRAATDTQYF.

Note on this clone: The sample contains more than one DNA sequence encoding this CDR3. The V call is TRBV19, the J call TRBJ2-7; D possibly matches TRBD1 or TRBD2 (6 bases each). V lost 5 bases and J 7 bases, leaving 21 bases between the germline ends. CDR3 length equals 15 residues. Germline V gene sequence: CDR1 LNHDA, CDR2 SQIVND (reference sequence). The CDR3 loop is CASSAGTGGGGEQYF. CDR3 DNA: TGTGCCAGTAGTGCAGGGACCGGTGGAGGGGGGGAGCAGTACTTC.

The chain has TRBV9 and TRBJ2-1; no clear D gene. V lost 1 base and J 5 bases, leaving 7 bases between the germline ends. This CDR3 is 13 amino acids long. Germline CDR1 SGDLS, CDR2 YYNGEE. CDR3 loop: CASSVTTDNEQFF. CDR3 DNA: TGTGCCAGCAGCGTAACTACGGACAATGAGCAGTTCTTC.

This clone was recorded once. The V gene is TRBV5-1, the J gene TRBJ2-3, with D perhaps matching TRBD2 (6 bases). V shed 0 bases and J shed 0 bases, with 11 bases lying between them. In germline, CDR1 is SGHRS, CDR2 YFSETQ. This CDR3 spans 16 amino acids. The CDR3 DNA reads as TGCGCCAGCAGCTTGGGATCGGGGGAAAGCACAGATACGCAGTATTTT. Protein: CASSLGSGESTDTQYF.

The V call is TRBV10-1, the J call TRBJ1-6; D call uncertain. The CDR3 runs to 21 residues. The ends were cut back, 6 bases at V and 0 bases at J, with 27 bases in the middle. Germline loops: CDR1 WNHNN, CDR2 SYGVQD (reference sequence). The CDR3 DNA reads as TGCGCCAGCAGAATGGACCCTCAGCCACGCAAATATTCCTCCTATAATTCACCCCTCCACTTT. Translated, it gives CASRMDPQPRKYSSYNSPLHF.

This clone has only a few counts. The chain recombines TRBV11-2 with TRBJ2-5, with D uncertain. CDR3 length equals 13 residues. With 3 bases removed from V and 5 bases from J, the gap between germline ends came to 10 bases. In germline, CDR1 is SGHAT, CDR2 FQNNGV. Written as DNA, the CDR3 is TGTGCCAGCAGCTTGGGTCTCGCGGAGACCCAGTACTTC. This gives the protein CASSLGLAETQYF.